This T cell receptor (beta chain) emerged from a study of T-cell reconstitution after alpha-beta-depleted transplantation in children. The TCRbeta library incorporated unique molecular identifiers. TCRdb reprocessed the PCR reads with MiXCR, giving one entry per CDR3 protein. The sample records around 600,000 distinct CDR3 sequences, about 10% being singletons. This CDR3 spans 17 amino acids. Between the trimmed V and J ends, which lost 2 bases and 7 bases, there was a span of 24 bases. The germline CDR1 and CDR2 sequences are DFQATT and SNEGSKA (reference sequence). This clonotype came up many times.

This material consisted of PBMCs from the stem cell graft donor, taken from the stem cell graft. V is TRBV20-1 and J is TRBJ2-1, with a weak D call TRBD2 (7 bases). This receptor was identified in a human donor who donated a stem cell graft to a child with acute myeloid leukemia. The CDR3 protein is CSARKSMGGPTKNEQFF. CDR3 DNA sequence: TGCAGTGCTAGAAAGTCTATGGGGGGGCCCACCAAAAATGAGCAGTTCTTC.